This T cell receptor beta chain was captured by sequencing in a study of T cell changes during pregnancy in multiple sclerosis (dated by TCRdb to about 2019). Some background on the complete study: The study examined how the T cell repertoire changed over the course of pregnancy in women with multiple sclerosis.

Libraries were built with the immunoSEQ multiplex PCR assay. In its TCRdb copy, this immuneACCESS table keeps in-frame sequences only and misses some clones. Where compared with another copy, unresolved V genes explain less than half of these, and the others have no known cause. Within this sample are some 80,000 clones, with roughly nine tenths of them counted one time only. The ten largest clones add up to under 1.5% of the sample. Measured from the cysteine to the phenylalanine, the CDR3 is 13 residues long. This entry keeps only the CDR3 DNA: 39 bases, framed from base 1. V is cut by 1 base and J by 6 bases, and the space between the germline ends is 8 bases. Based on the germline V gene (reference sequence), the CDR1 and CDR2 sequences are SGHNT and YYREEE. Regarding this clone: Its binding antigen is unknown. No base quality information exists; no much larger clone differs at one position.

The source was peripheral blood, collected before pregnancy. The V gene is TRBV5-4 and the J gene is TRBJ1-3, and perhaps TRBD1 as D gene, on 6 matching bases. The clonotype comes from a female donor with multiple sclerosis, enrolled in a pregnancy study. The nucleotide sequence is TGTGCCAGCAGCTTGTCAGGGGTAAACACCATATATTTT. Its protein product is CASSLSGVNTIYF. Beyond the CDR3, the reference TRBV5-4 and TRBJ1-3 genes provide the residues; the full variable domain reads: ETGVTQSPTHLIKTRGQQVTLRCSSQSGHNTVSWYQQALGQGPQFIFQYYREEENGRGNFPPRFSGLQFPNYSSELNVNALELDDSALYLCASSLSGVNTIYFGEGSWLTVV.